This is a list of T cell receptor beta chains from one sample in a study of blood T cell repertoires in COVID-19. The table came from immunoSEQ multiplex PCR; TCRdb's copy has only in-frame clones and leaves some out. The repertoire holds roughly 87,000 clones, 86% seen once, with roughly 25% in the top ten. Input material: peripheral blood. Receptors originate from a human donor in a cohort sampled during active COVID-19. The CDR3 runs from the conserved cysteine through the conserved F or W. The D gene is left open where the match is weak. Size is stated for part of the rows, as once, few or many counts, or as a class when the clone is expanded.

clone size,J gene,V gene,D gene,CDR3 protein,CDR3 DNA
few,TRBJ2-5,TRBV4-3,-,CASSQDTGKETQYF,TGCGCCAGCAGCCAAGATACAGGGAAGGAGACCCAGTACTTC
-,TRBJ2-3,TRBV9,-,CASSIQGRGTDTQYF,TGTGCCAGCAGCATTCAGGGGCGAGGCACAGATACGCAGTATTTT
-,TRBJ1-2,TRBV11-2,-,CASSFGINYGYTF,TGTGCCAGCAGCTTCGGGATTAACTATGGCTACACCTTC
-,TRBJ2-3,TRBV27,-,CASSFGQGGGDTQYF,TGTGCCAGCAGTTTTGGGCAGGGAGGGGGAGATACGCAGTATTTT
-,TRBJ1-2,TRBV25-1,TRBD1,CASSESGGYGYTF,TGTGCCAGCAGTGAATCAGGGGGCTATGGCTACACCTTC
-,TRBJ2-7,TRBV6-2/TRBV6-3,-,CASGSGFSYEQYF,TGTGCCAGCGGTTCCGGTTTTTCCTACGAGCAGTACTTC
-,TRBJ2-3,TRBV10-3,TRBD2,CAISEPDTGTSLYF,TGTGCCATCAGTGAGCCAGACACCGGGACTAGCCTGTATTTT
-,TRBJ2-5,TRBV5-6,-,CASSLASATETQYF,TGTGCCAGCAGCTTGGCTTCAGCGACCGAGACCCAGTACTTC
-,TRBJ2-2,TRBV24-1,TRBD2,CATRKVGSGRAKELFF,TGTGCCACCAGGAAGGTCGGTAGCGGGAGGGCGAAGGAGCTGTTTTTT
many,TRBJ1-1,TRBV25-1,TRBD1,CASSGQGEGEAFF,TGTGCCAGCAGTGGACAGGGGGAGGGTGAAGCTTTCTTT
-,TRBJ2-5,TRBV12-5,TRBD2,CASGPFSGVEETQYF,TGTGCTAGTGGCCCTTTTAGCGGGGTGGAAGAGACCCAGTACTTC
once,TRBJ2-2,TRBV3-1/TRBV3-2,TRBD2,CASSQFGSSGGTNTGELFF,TGTGCCAGCAGCCAATTCGGTTCTAGCGGGGGGACGAACACCGGGGAGCTGTTTTTT
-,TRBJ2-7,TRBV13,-,CASSPWRASSYEQYF,TGTGCCAGCAGCCCCTGGCGGGCAAGCTCCTACGAGCAGTACTTC
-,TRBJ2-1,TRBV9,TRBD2,CASAVSGGAEYDEQFF,TGTGCCAGCGCCGTTAGCGGGGGGGCCGAGTATGATGAGCAGTTCTTC
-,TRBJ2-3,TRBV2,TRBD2,CASRKGLAGPDTQYF,TGTGCCAGCAGGAAGGGACTAGCTGGGCCAGATACGCAGTATTTT
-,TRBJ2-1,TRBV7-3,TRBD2,CASSVSGSSYNEQFF,TGTGCCAGCAGCGTAAGCGGGAGCTCCTACAATGAGCAGTTCTTC
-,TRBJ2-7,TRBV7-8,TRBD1,CASSPGQGAGEQYF,TGTGCCAGCAGCCCGGGACAGGGGGCTGGCGAGCAGTACTTC
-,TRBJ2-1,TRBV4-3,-,CASSPGLAENEQFF,TGCGCCAGCAGCCCTGGCCTAGCAGAGAATGAGCAGTTCTTC
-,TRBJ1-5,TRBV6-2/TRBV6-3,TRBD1,CASSYRDRVPGRNQPQHF,TGTGCCAGCAGTTATAGGGACAGGGTCCCCGGGAGGAATCAGCCCCAGCATTTT
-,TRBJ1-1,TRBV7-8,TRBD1,CASSRQGNTEAFF,TGTGCCAGCAGTAGACAGGGTAACACTGAAGCTTTCTTT